Below are 10 T cell receptor beta chains sequenced from a single sample in a study of CD8+ T cells in alopecia areata. In each case, RNA was isolated and then reverse transcribed into cDNA as the sequencing template. Here immunoSEQ multiplex PCR was the method, and the copy in TCRdb shows in-frame clones only, minus some. This table has about 110,000 clones, 45% to 60% appearing once. The sample consisted of NKG2D-low CD8+ T cells sorted from blood. These receptors were collected from a human donor with alopecia areata.

In its sample, this clone was seen a few times. CDR3 in amino acids: CSVDGSSGANVLTF. The CDR3 nucleotides read TGCAGCGTTGATGGGAGCTCTGGGGCCAACGTCCTGACTTTC. The chain has TRBV29-1 and TRBJ2-6; D may be TRBD2 (5 bases). The CDR3 sequence is 14 residues long. From germline, CDR1 is SQVTM and CDR2 ANQGSEA. Trimming removed 3 bases from V and 0 bases from J, with 6 bases in between.

The chain combines TRBV28 with TRBJ1-2, with D maybe TRBD1 (5 bases). CDR1 is MDHEN, CDR2 SYDVKM, per germline. Between the trimmed V and J ends, which lost 4 bases and 3 bases, there was a span of 15 bases. This CDR3 contains 15 residues. Written as DNA, the CDR3 is TGTGCCAGCAGTTCGGCGACAGAGCCTTACTATGGCTACACCTTC. It specifies CASSSATEPYYGYTF.

The chain couples TRBV30 to TRBJ2-1; TRBD1 aligns across 9 bases. Germline loops: CDR1 GTSNPN, CDR2 SVGIG (reference sequence). V shed 3 bases and J 7 bases; nucleotides not matched to a gene: 10. This CDR3 comprises 15 residues. CDR3 sequence reads: CAWSDDRDRVNEQFF. Here the CDR3 DNA reads TGTGCCTGGAGCGATGACCGGGACAGGGTGAATGAGCAGTTCTTC.

The rearrangement joins TRBV7-3 to TRBJ2-1; 10 nucleotides agree with TRBD2. The CDR3 runs to 15 residues. Trimming at V came to 0 bases and at J to 11 bases, leaving 7 bases not matched to a gene. Germline V gene lookup returns CDR1 SGHTA and CDR2 FQGTGA. The CDR3 loop reads CASSLTPLAGDQQFF. The CDR3 bases are TGTGCCAGCAGCTTAACACCCCTAGCGGGAGACCAGCAGTTCTTC.

Regarding this clone: The junction and the germline gene differ at one end; a read error may be behind it. The chain recombines TRBV2 with TRBJ1-2; D is ambiguous. This CDR3 has 12 amino acids. CDR1 SNHLY and CDR2 FYNNEI come from the germline V gene. Here the CDR3 DNA reads TGCGCCTGCCAGCAATCCAACTATGGCTACACCTTC. Amino acid sequence: CACQQSNYGYTF. The variable domain in full, with the rest retrieved from reference TRBV2 and TRBJ1-2, is EPEVTQTPSHQVTQMGQEVILRCVPISNHLYFYWYRQILGQKVEFLVSFYNNEISEKSEIFDDQFSVERPDGSNFTLKIRSTKLEDSAMYFCACQQSNYGYTFGSGTRLTVV.

DNA for the CDR3: TGCGCCAGCAGCTTGACTGAAACCTTCTACGAGCAGTACTTC. This sequence encodes CASSLTETFYEQYF. The rearrangement joins TRBV5-1 to TRBJ2-7; no firm D call. The CDR3 spans 14 residues. Per germline, CDR1 SGHRS and CDR2 YFSETQ. The V end was cut by 1 base, the J end by 3 bases, with 11 bases between.

This chain connects TRBV10-3 to TRBJ2-7, with a tentative D call TRBD1 (6 bases). Germline-derived CDR1 and CDR2 are ENHRY and SYGVKD. This CDR3 contains 12 residues. Trimming cost V 8 bases and J 3 bases, with 11 bases left between them. CDR3 loop: CAIGKGDYEQYF. CDR3 nucleotide sequence: TGTGCCATCGGAAAGGGGGACTACGAGCAGTACTTC.

The rearrangement links TRBV27 to TRBJ2-7; a weak D match, TRBD1 (6 bases). This CDR3 comprises 15 residues. From germline, CDR1 is MNHEY and CDR2 SMNVEV (reference sequence). The ends were cut back, 3 bases at V and 3 bases at J, with 15 bases in the middle. CDR3 protein: CASSFLPGDLYEQYF. The CDR3 nucleotides are TGTGCCAGCAGTTTTCTACCAGGGGATCTCTACGAGCAGTACTTC.

This clone was seen more than once but under ten times. The J gene is TRBJ2-3, the V gene TRBV7-6; possibly TRBD2 for D (6 bases). CDR1 SGHVS and CDR2 FNYEAQ come from the germline V gene. V lost 7 bases and J lost 6, with 29 bases in between. The CDR3 covers 18 residues. The chain's CDR3 is CASTLTPPGLPPLDTQYF. CDR3 sequence (DNA): TGTGCCAGCACCCTTACCCCTCCGGGACTTCCCCCCTTGGATACGCAGTATTTT.

This clone was seen only a few times. This chain uses TRBV2 with TRBJ2-3; 16 bases match TRBD2. The CDR3 has 21 residues. Germline V gene data show CDR1 as SNHLY and CDR2 as FYNNEI. Trimming took 7 bases from V and 3 from J; bases not matched to a gene: 19. The CDR3 is CASTQLGTSGRERGGTDTQYF. The CDR3 bases are TGTGCCAGCACCCAATTGGGGACTAGCGGGAGGGAGCGGGGGGGGACAGATACGCAGTATTTT. The full variable domain, its missing parts supplied by reference TRBV2 and TRBJ2-3, is EPEVTQTPSHQVTQMGQEVILRCVPISNHLYFYWYRQILGQKVEFLVSFYNNEISEKSEIFDDQFSVERPDGSNFTLKIRSTKLEDSAMYFCASTQLGTSGRERGGTDTQYFGPGTRLTVL.